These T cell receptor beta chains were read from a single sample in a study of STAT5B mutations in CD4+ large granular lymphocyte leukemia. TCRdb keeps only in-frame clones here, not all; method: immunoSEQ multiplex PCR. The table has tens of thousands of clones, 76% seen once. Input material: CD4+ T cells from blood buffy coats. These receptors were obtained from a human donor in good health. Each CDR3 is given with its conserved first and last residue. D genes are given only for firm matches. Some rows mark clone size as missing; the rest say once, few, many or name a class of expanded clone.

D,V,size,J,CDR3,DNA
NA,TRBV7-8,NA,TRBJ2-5,CASRSEGTRETQYF,TGTGCCAGTCGCAGCGAGGGGACGAGGGAGACCCAGTACTTC
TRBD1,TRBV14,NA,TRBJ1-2,CASSLLGGWGYGYTF,TGTGCCAGCAGCCTTCTAGGGGGCTGGGGCTATGGCTACACCTTC
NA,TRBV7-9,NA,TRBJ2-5,CASSLQEMRETQYF,TGTGCCAGCAGCTTACAGGAGATGAGGGAGACCCAGTACTTC
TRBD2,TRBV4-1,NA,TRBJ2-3,CASSQDLASGLPDTQYF,TGCGCCAGCAGCCAAGATTTGGCTAGCGGGCTCCCAGATACGCAGTATTTT
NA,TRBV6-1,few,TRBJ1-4,CASTRDLTNEKLFF,TGTGCCAGCACCAGGGACCTTACCAATGAAAAACTGTTTTTT
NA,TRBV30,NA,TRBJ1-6,CAWSVRAGDSPLHF,TGTGCCTGGAGTGTACGGGCAGGGGATTCACCCCTCCACTTT
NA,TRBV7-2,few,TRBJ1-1,CASSHSRRTNTEAFF,TGTGCCAGCAGCCACTCCCGACGGACGAACACTGAAGCTTTCTTT
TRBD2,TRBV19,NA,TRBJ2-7,CASSSGSGYEQYF,TGTGCCAGTAGTAGCGGGAGTGGCTACGAGCAGTACTTC
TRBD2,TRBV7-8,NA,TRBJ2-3,CASSLMGLAGLTDTQYF,TGTGCCAGCAGCTTGATGGGACTAGCGGGCCTCACAGATACGCAGTATTTT
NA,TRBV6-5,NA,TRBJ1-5,CASSQQTGRIQPQHF,TGTGCCAGCAGCCAGCAGACAGGTAGGATTCAGCCCCAGCATTTT
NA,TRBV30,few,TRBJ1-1,CAWSEQGRTEAFF,TGTGCCTGGAGCGAACAGGGTAGGACTGAAGCTTTCTTT
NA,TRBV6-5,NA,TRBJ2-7,CASSYSRDTSYEQYF,TGTGCCAGCAGTTACTCGAGAGACACCTCCTACGAGCAGTACTTC
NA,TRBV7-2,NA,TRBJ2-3,CASSLAGYTQYF,TGTGCCAGCAGCTTGGCCGGCTATACGCAGTATTTT
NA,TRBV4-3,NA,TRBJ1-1,CASSQGWFTEAFF,TGCGCCAGCAGCCAGGGGTGGTTCACTGAAGCTTTCTTT
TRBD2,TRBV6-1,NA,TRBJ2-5,CASQRGGGIGETQYF,TGTGCCAGCCAGCGTGGCGGGGGTATAGGGGAGACCCAGTACTTC
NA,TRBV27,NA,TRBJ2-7,CASSSQVSYEQYF,TGTGCCAGCAGTTCCCAGGTCTCCTACGAGCAGTACTTC
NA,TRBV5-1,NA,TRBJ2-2,CASSLATVSTGELFF,TGCGCCAGCAGCTTGGCCACAGTGAGCACCGGGGAGCTGTTTTTT
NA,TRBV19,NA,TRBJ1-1,CASREQGSSTEAFF,TGTGCCAGTAGAGAACAGGGATCGAGTACTGAAGCTTTCTTT
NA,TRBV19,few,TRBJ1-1,CASSPLRETTEAFF,TGTGCCAGTAGTCCCCTCCGGGAGACCACTGAAGCTTTCTTT
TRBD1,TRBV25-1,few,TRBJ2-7,CASSTSATGGREQYF,TGTGCCAGCTCCACCTCCGCGACAGGGGGACGCGAGCAGTACTTC
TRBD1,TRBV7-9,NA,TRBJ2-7,CASSPILGQGAHEQYF,TGTGCCAGCAGCCCGATCCTGGGACAGGGGGCCCACGAGCAGTACTTC
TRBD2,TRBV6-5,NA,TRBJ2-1,CASSYSAGGQDEQFF,TGTGCCAGCAGTTACTCAGCGGGGGGCCAGGATGAGCAGTTCTTC
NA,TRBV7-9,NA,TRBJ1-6,CASSLQGPNSPLHF,TGTGCCAGCAGCTTACAGGGTCCTAATTCACCCCTCCACTTT
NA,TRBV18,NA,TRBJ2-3,CASSTGASGDTQYF,TGTGCCAGCTCAACGGGAGCCTCGGGAGATACGCAGTATTTT
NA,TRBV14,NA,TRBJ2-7,CASSQGDGSSYEQYF,TGTGCCAGCAGCCAAGGGGACGGCAGCTCCTACGAGCAGTACTTC
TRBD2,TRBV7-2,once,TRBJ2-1,CASSSRLAGGLINEQFF,TGTGCCAGCAGCTCTAGACTAGCGGGAGGCCTTATCAATGAGCAGTTCTTC
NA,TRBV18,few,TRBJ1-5,CASSLESNQPQHF,TGTGCCAGCTCACTCGAGAGCAATCAGCCCCAGCATTTT
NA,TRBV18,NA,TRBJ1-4,CASSPVGASEKLFF,TGTGCCAGCTCACCCGTAGGGGCCAGTGAAAAACTGTTTTTT
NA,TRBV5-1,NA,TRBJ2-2,CASSLMNTGELFF,TGCGCCAGCAGCTTGATGAACACCGGGGAGCTGTTTTTT
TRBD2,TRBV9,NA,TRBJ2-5,CASSFTSGGVQETQYF,TGTGCCAGCAGCTTTACTAGCGGGGGGGTTCAAGAGACCCAGTACTTC
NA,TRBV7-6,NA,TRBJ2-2,CASSSRDGGLGTGELFF,TGTGCCAGCAGCTCTCGAGATGGCGGCCTGGGCACCGGGGAGCTGTTTTTT
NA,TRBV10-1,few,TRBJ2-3,CASSESTDTQYF,TGCGCCAGCAGTGAGTCGACAGATACGCAGTATTTT
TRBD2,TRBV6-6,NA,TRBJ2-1,CASTTRMIAGGNEQFF,TGTGCCAGCACTACCAGAATGATAGCGGGAGGAAATGAGCAGTTCTTC
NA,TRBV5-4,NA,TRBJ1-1,CASSLKGVGNTEAFF,TGTGCCAGCAGCTTGAAGGGGGTAGGGAACACTGAAGCTTTCTTT
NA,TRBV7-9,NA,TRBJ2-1,CASSLGQYNEQFF,TGTGCCAGCAGCTTAGGCCAGTACAATGAGCAGTTCTTC
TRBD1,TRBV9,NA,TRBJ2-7,CASSPRDRGQYEQYF,TGTGCCAGCAGCCCCCGGGACAGGGGGCAATACGAGCAGTACTTC
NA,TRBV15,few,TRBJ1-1,CATSRADAGMNTEAFF,TGTGCCACCAGCAGAGCGGATGCAGGGATGAACACTGAAGCTTTCTTT
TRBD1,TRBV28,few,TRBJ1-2,CASSQGDYGYTF,TGTGCCAGCAGTCAGGGGGACTATGGCTACACCTTC
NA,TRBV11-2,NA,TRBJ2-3,CASSFGGSLEYF,TGTGCCAGCAGCTTTGGCGGGTCCCTCGAGTATTTT
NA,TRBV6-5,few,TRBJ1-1,CASSEQGWGTEAFF,TGTGCCAGCAGTGAACAGGGTTGGGGCACTGAAGCTTTCTTT
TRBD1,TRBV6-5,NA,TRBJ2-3,CASRSPGTGADTQYF,TGTGCCAGCAGGTCACCCGGGACAGGGGCTGATACGCAGTATTTT